The 28 T cell receptor beta chains below all came from one sample that was sequenced in a study of glioma-infiltrating T cells after dendritic cell vaccination. The repertoire was sequenced with immunoSEQ multiplex PCR; TCRdb's copy has only in-frame clones and lacks some. This sample carries under 40,000 clones, 90% of them seen once, and the ten largest clones take more than 2%. Sequenced here: blood, sampled before dendritic cell vaccination. Receptors originate from a human donor with glioblastoma.

V usage is TRBV12-2 and J usage is TRBJ2-7; the table's D call TRBD2 went unverified against the DNA. TRBV12-2 is annotated as a pseudogene. This CDR3 is 17 amino acids long. CDR3 amino acids: CASRLLDLERGPYEQYF. The CDR3 DNA reads TGTGCAAGTCGCTTACTCGATTTGGAGCGGGGCCCCTACGAGCAGTACTTC.

This sequence joins TRBV7-9 and TRBJ2-3; 9 positions match TRBD1. Germline CDR1 and CDR2: SEHNR and FQNEAQ (reference sequence). The CDR3 runs to 15 residues. V shed 3 bases, J shed 7 bases, and the junction held 8 bases outside the gene matches. The chain's CDR3 is CASSFDGQGRNTQYF. CDR3 nucleotide sequence: TGTGCCAGCAGCTTCGATGGACAGGGGAGGAATACGCAGTATTTT.

Note on this clone: A junction boundary mismatches the germline segment, possibly from a read error. This chain uses TRBV7-7 with TRBJ2-7, with TRBD1 identical over 10 bases. From germline, CDR1 is SSHAT and CDR2 FNYEAQ (reference sequence). This CDR3 comprises 16 residues. The CDR3 loop is CASSLAPGTGVYEQYF. CDR3 bases: TGTGCTAGCAGCTTAGCGCCCGGGACAGGGGTCTACGAGCAGTACTTC. Looking up the rest from reference TRBV7-7 and TRBJ2-7 gives the full variable domain: GAGVSQSPRYKVTKRGQDVTLRCDPISSHATLYWYQQALGQGPEFLTYFNYEAQPDKSGLPSDRFSAERPEGSISTLTIQRTEQRDSAMYRCASSLAPGTGVYEQYFGPGTRLTVT.

The chain carries TRBV6-1 and TRBJ1-1; D possibly corresponds to TRBD1 (6 bases). Trimming removed 6 bases at V and 5 bases at J, with 10 bases between. From germline, CDR1 is MNHNS and CDR2 SASEGT. This CDR3 region has 12 residues. The CDR3 here is CASRIQGTEAFF. DNA of the CDR3: TGTGCCAGCAGGATACAGGGTACTGAAGCTTTCTTT.

This chain connects TRBV5-4 to TRBJ1-2, with TRBD1 as a possible D gene (5 bases). This CDR3 spans 13 amino acids. The V end was cut by 0 bases, the J end by 8 bases, with 11 bases between. Per germline, CDR1 SGHNT and CDR2 YYREEE (reference sequence). The CDR3 sequence is CASSLAKGAGYTF. The CDR3 DNA is TGTGCCAGCAGCTTGGCCAAAGGGGCGGGCTACACCTTC.

The chain joins TRBV6-5 to TRBJ1-2, with 10 bases that match TRBD1. The CDR3 is 13 amino acids. J gave up 8 bases and V 4 bases, and 4 bases lay outside the gene matches. Germline V lookup: CDR1 MNHEY, CDR2 SVGAGI. CDR3 sequence reads: CASSFGQGGGYTF. CDR3 DNA sequence: TGTGCCAGCAGTTTCGGACAGGGGGGAGGCTACACCTTC.

The chain links TRBV5-4 to TRBJ2-1, with 8 bases aligning to TRBD2. V trimming: 0 bases; J trimming: 5 bases; junction bases outside the gene matches: 4. Germline values: CDR1 SGHNT, CDR2 YYREEE (reference sequence). The CDR3 extends over 15 amino acids. The chain's CDR3 is CASSLVGTRDNEQFF. CDR3 nucleotides: TGTGCCAGCAGCTTGGTCGGGACTAGGGACAATGAGCAGTTCTTC.

This clone was counted once. The V gene is TRBV15, the J gene TRBJ2-7, with 7 nucleotides matching TRBD1. The germline V gene has CDR1 LNHNV and CDR2 YYDKDF (reference sequence). The CDR3 loop spans 14 amino acids. Unmatched junction bases numbered 7, after V lost 3 bases and J lost 5 bases. CDR3 sequence: CATSSLTGTHEQYF. The DNA of the CDR3 is TGTGCCACCAGCAGCCTGACAGGGACCCACGAGCAGTACTTC.

The chain carries TRBV7-1 and TRBJ2-7, with 7 bases matching TRBD2. TRBV7-1 is an ORF; its function is uncertain. V shed 5 bases and J 7 bases; nucleotides not matched to a gene: 11. The CDR3 sequence is 14 residues long. The CDR3 region is CASSPPGGTWEQYF. CDR3 DNA: TGTGCCAGCAGCCCACCGGGAGGCACCTGGGAGCAGTACTTC.

V is TRBV19 and J is TRBJ2-3; D unresolved. V lost 4 bases to trimming and J lost 2 bases, with 7 bases between them. Germline values: CDR1 LNHDA, CDR2 SQIVND (reference sequence). The CDR3 length is 13 residues. The chain's CDR3 is CASSSGSTDTQYF. DNA for the CDR3: TGTGCCAGTAGTAGCGGCTCCACAGATACGCAGTATTTT.

V is TRBV2 and J is TRBJ2-1; D gene ambiguous. The CDR3 is made up of 13 amino acids. CDR1 SNHLY and CDR2 FYNNEI come from the germline V gene. Trimming removed 7 bases from V and 6 bases from J, with 13 bases in between. CDR3 bases: TGTGCCAGCAATCTGCGGTCGTTCAATGAGCAGTTCTTC. Protein: CASNLRSFNEQFF.

The rearrangement uses TRBV19 and TRBJ1-5, with 11 bases fitting TRBD1. Germline-derived CDR1 and CDR2 are LNHDA and SQIVND (reference sequence). V lost 1 base, J lost 7 bases, and 15 bases stayed unmatched. The CDR3 consists of 19 residues. The CDR3: CASSIGTGGSGTLTQPQHF. As DNA, the CDR3 is TGTGCCAGTAGTATAGGGACAGGGGGCTCGGGCACTCTAACCCAGCCCCAGCATTTT.

CDR3 residues: CASSLAAGYGYTF. CDR3 in DNA: TGTGCCAGCAGCTTGGCCGCGGGCTATGGCTACACCTTC. The V gene is TRBV5-8, the J gene TRBJ1-2, with D uncertain. Germline loops: CDR1 SGHTS, CDR2 YDEGEE. The CDR3 covers 13 residues. V lost 0 bases, J lost 4 bases, and 7 bases lay in between.

The rearrangement links TRBV7-2 to TRBJ2-7, with 8 bases identical to TRBD1. CDR3 length: 13 residues. Germline V CDR1 and CDR2: SGHTA, FQGNSA. V was pared by 3 bases and J by 9 bases, with 7 bases of the junction left unmatched. The chain's CDR3 is CASSFGTGEWQYF. CDR3 DNA: TGTGCCAGCAGCTTTGGGACAGGCGAATGGCAGTACTTC.

The chain is built from TRBV5-1 and TRBJ1-6, with TRBD1 matching over 7 bases. After removal of 0 bases from V and 9 bases from J, the junction contained 6 bases not matched to a gene. Per the germline V gene, CDR1 is SGHRS and CDR2 is YFSETQ. The CDR3 covers 15 residues. The CDR3 protein is CASSLGQGPGSPLHF. CDR3 nucleotides: TGCGCCAGCAGCTTGGGACAGGGCCCGGGTTCACCCCTCCACTTT.

V is TRBV19 and J is TRBJ2-2; D perhaps matches TRBD2 (7 bases). V lost 5 bases and J lost 7, with 26 bases in between. CDR1 is LNHDA and CDR2 is SQIVND in the germline V gene (reference sequence). The CDR3 sequence is 18 residues long. CDR3 DNA sequence: TGTGCCAGTAGTCCTATCGGGGGCGGGGGCCCCAAGGGCGGGGAGCTGTTTTTT. Translated, it gives CASSPIGGGGPKGGELFF.

As regards this clone: This CDR3 is also generated by other DNA sequences in the sample. This rearrangement joins TRBV6-5 to TRBJ1-2, with TRBD1 matching over 7 bases. V shed 8 bases and J 2 bases; nucleotides not matched to a gene: 5. CDR1 and CDR2 from the germline V gene are MNHEY and SVGAGI. This CDR3 is built from 13 residues. The CDR3 sequence: CASSLTGNYGYTF. The CDR3 nucleotides read TGTGCCAGCTCCCTGACAGGGAACTATGGCTACACCTTC.

This chain links TRBV30 with TRBJ1-3; no definite D call. The CDR3 covers 14 residues. Trimming took 4 bases from V and 2 from J, leaving 12 bases between them. Germline V gene lookup returns CDR1 GTSNPN and CDR2 SVGIG (reference sequence). The CDR3 spells CAWMMLGAGNTIYF. Written as DNA, the CDR3 is TGTGCCTGGATGATGTTGGGAGCTGGAAACACCATATATTTT.

The CDR3, as DNA: TGTGCCAGCAGGCTGGGGACAGGGCAGCCAACTAGCACAGATACGCAGTATTTT. This encodes CASRLGTGQPTSTDTQYF. The rearrangement joins TRBV6-8 to TRBJ2-3, with TRBD1 matching over 9 bases. The germline CDR1 and CDR2 sequences are MNHGY and SAAAGT. Trimming at V came to 6 bases and at J to 0 bases, leaving 13 bases not matched to a gene. The CDR3 extends over 18 amino acids.

This chain links TRBV10-2 with TRBJ1-5, with TRBD1 matching over 7 bases. The junction had 6 bases not matched to a gene; V was cut back by 2 bases and J by 2 bases. The CDR3 contains 16 residues. Per the germline V gene, CDR1 is WSHSY and CDR2 is SAAADI. CDR3 DNA sequence: TGCGCCAGCAGTGAGGGGGTCAGGGGGGGCAATCAGCCCCAGCATTTT. Amino acid sequence: CASSEGVRGGNQPQHF.

The chain joins TRBV18 to TRBJ2-3, with 11 bases that match TRBD2. V was pared by 3 bases and J by 2 bases, with 4 bases of the junction left unmatched. Germline V gene lookup returns CDR1 KGHSH and CDR2 LQKENI. This CDR3 is 16 amino acids long. The CDR3 nucleotides are TGTGCCAGCTCACCCTCACTAGCGGGGGTCACAGATACGCAGTATTTT. It is translated as CASSPSLAGVTDTQYF.

The chain employs TRBV6-5 and TRBJ1-1; possible D gene TRBD1, 6 bases. Trimming cost V 6 bases and J 5 bases, with 16 bases left between them. The germline V gene has CDR1 MNHEY and CDR2 SVGAGI. The CDR3 is made up of 14 amino acids. The CDR3: CASRPNRVLTEAFF. The CDR3 DNA reads TGTGCCAGCAGACCCAACAGGGTATTAACTGAAGCTTTCTTT.

The rearrangement uses TRBV6-5 and TRBJ2-7; 8 bases agree with TRBD2. Germline loops: CDR1 MNHEY, CDR2 SVGAGI. Trimming cost V 5 bases and J 6 bases; bases outside gene matches: 9. The CDR3 runs to 14 residues. CDR3 nucleotides: TGTGCCAGCAGTCGGGAGGGAGGTAAGAGCGAGCAGTACTTC. This sequence encodes CASSREGGKSEQYF.

The chain is built from TRBV2 and TRBJ2-7, with TRBD1 matching 10 bases. The CDR3 is 15 residues long. The V gene end was trimmed by 6 bases and the J gene end by 5 bases; junction bases not matched to a gene: 10. Germline V gene lookup returns CDR1 SNHLY and CDR2 FYNNEI. The CDR3 here is CASRVTGGGSDEQYF. The CDR3 DNA sequence: TGTGCCAGCAGAGTGACAGGGGGCGGATCTGACGAGCAGTACTTC. The full variable domain, its missing parts supplied by reference TRBV2 and TRBJ2-7, is EPEVTQTPSHQVTQMGQEVILRCVPISNHLYFYWYRQILGQKVEFLVSFYNNEISEKSEIFDDQFSVERPDGSNFTLKIRSTKLEDSAMYFCASRVTGGGSDEQYFGPGTRLTVT.

The chain combines TRBV10-1 with TRBJ2-1; D ambiguous. Germline CDR1 WNHNN, CDR2 SYGVQD (reference sequence). V shed 5 bases and J shed 0 bases, with 14 bases lying between them. The CDR3 spans 16 residues. The CDR3 reads CASSSYSKSSYNEQFF. In DNA form, the CDR3 reads TGCGCCAGCAGTTCCTACTCGAAGAGCTCCTACAATGAGCAGTTCTTC.

This clone appeared a single time. The genes are TRBV6-1 and TRBJ2-1, with a weak D call TRBD1 (5 bases). Per the germline V gene, CDR1 is MNHNS and CDR2 is SASEGT. The CDR3 is 12 amino acids. Trimming left V 1 base short and J 14 bases short, with 12 bases between. The CDR3 sequence: CASSEVEHRKFF. The CDR3 coding sequence is TGTGCCAGCAGTGAAGTTGAACACAGGAAGTTCTTC.

The chain links TRBV10-3 to TRBJ1-2; 9 bases are a match to TRBD1. Trimming removed 2 bases from V and 7 bases from J; junction bases left unmatched: 20. Germline lookup yields CDR1 ENHRY and CDR2 SYGVKD. CDR3 length: 19 residues. This CDR3 is CAISEPLGTGKSNRAGYTF. In nucleotides, the CDR3 is TGTGCCATCAGTGAGCCTCTGGGGACAGGGAAGAGCAATAGGGCTGGCTACACCTTC.

This sequence joins TRBV5-4 and TRBJ1-2; D uncertain. Germline V CDR1 and CDR2: SGHNT, YYREEE (reference sequence). The CDR3 sequence is 14 residues long. The V end lost 5 bases, the J end lost 1 base, and 12 bases lay between the germline ends. In nucleotides, the CDR3 is TGTGCCAGCAGTTTGACGGGGAATAACTATGGCTACACCTTC. Translated, it gives CASSLTGNNYGYTF.